This TCR beta chain comes out of a study of cytomegalovirus exposure and HLA in healthy donors. The CDR3 covers 14 residues. The germline V gene encodes CDR1 MNHEY and CDR2 SMNVEV (reference sequence). Trimming at V came to 6 bases and at J to 3 bases, leaving 3 bases not matched to a gene. Measured with immunoSEQ multiplex PCR; TCRdb has only the in-frame clones, and not every one. The sample contains about 360,000 clones, just over 85% of which appear only once. This chain uses TRBV27 with TRBJ2-7; the match to TRBD2 covers 12 bases. The sequence came from a woman under 30 in good health and CMV-seronegative. The sample comprised PBMCs. This CDR3 is CASSLLAGGYEQYF. CDR3 coding DNA: TGTGCCAGCAGCCTACTAGCGGGGGGCTACGAGCAGTACTTC.